This is a list of T cell receptor beta chains from one sample in a study of beta chain features in type 1 diabetes. Only in-frame clones appear in the TCRdb table, and some are missing; sequencing was by immunoSEQ multiplex PCR. The sample lists under 95,000 clones, roughly a third seen once, with 0.35% to 0.45% in the top ten. The specimen sequenced was stem cell memory CD4+ T cells from blood. Receptors were obtained from a woman in her late teens or twenties in good health. Both conserved end residues are part of each CDR3. The D gene is left open where the match is weak. Clone size is shown for a subset of rows, as once, few, many or a class of expanded clone.

d_gene: NA; v_gene: TRBV7-2; j_gene: TRBJ1-1; abundance: NA; CDR3nt: TGTGCCAGCAAGGAAGGGGCCGTGGGGGGTTACACTGAAGCTTTCTTT; CDR3aa: CASKEGAVGGYTEAFF
d_gene: TRBD2; v_gene: TRBV5-1; j_gene: TRBJ2-1; abundance: once; CDR3nt: TGCGCCAGCAGCCCTGACAGACTAGCGGGCTACAATGAGCAGTTCTTC; CDR3aa: CASSPDRLAGYNEQFF
d_gene: NA; v_gene: TRBV15; j_gene: TRBJ2-6; abundance: NA; CDR3nt: TGTGCCACCAGCAGAGATGGGGGGTCTGGGGCCAACGTCCTGACTTTC; CDR3aa: CATSRDGGSGANVLTF
d_gene: NA; v_gene: TRBV7-2; j_gene: TRBJ1-2; abundance: once; CDR3nt: TGTGCCAGCAGCTTAGGAGAGGTAACGAACTATGGCTACACCTTC; CDR3aa: CASSLGEVTNYGYTF
d_gene: TRBD1; v_gene: TRBV30; j_gene: TRBJ2-5; abundance: NA; CDR3nt: TGTGCCTGGAGGGCCACGGACAGGGGAGGGAGAGAGACCCAGTACTTC; CDR3aa: CAWRATDRGGRETQYF
d_gene: NA; v_gene: TRBV10-3; j_gene: TRBJ1-1; abundance: few; CDR3nt: TGTGCCATCTCCATCAGGGATAGGGGGACTGAAGCTTTCTTT; CDR3aa: CAISIRDRGTEAFF
d_gene: NA; v_gene: TRBV7-9; j_gene: TRBJ1-1; abundance: NA; CDR3nt: TGTGCCAGCAGCTTAACTGCCCTGAACACTGAAGCTTTCTTT; CDR3aa: CASSLTALNTEAFF
d_gene: NA; v_gene: TRBV9; j_gene: TRBJ1-2; abundance: few; CDR3nt: TGTGCCAGCAGCGTCCGACAGAGCGATGGCTACACCTTC; CDR3aa: CASSVRQSDGYTF
d_gene: TRBD2; v_gene: TRBV10-3; j_gene: TRBJ2-1; abundance: NA; CDR3nt: TGTGCCATCAGCGGCGGGAGCTCCTACAATGAGCAGTTCTTC; CDR3aa: CAISGGSSYNEQFF
d_gene: TRBD2; v_gene: TRBV13; j_gene: TRBJ2-1; abundance: NA; CDR3nt: TGTGCCAGCAGCTCTCTAGCGGGAGATGAGCAGTTCTTC; CDR3aa: CASSSLAGDEQFF
d_gene: TRBD1; v_gene: TRBV5-4; j_gene: TRBJ2-2; abundance: few; CDR3nt: TGTGCCAGCAGCTTGGGGGGACAGTGGACCGGGGAGCTGTTTTTT; CDR3aa: CASSLGGQWTGELFF
d_gene: NA; v_gene: TRBV2; j_gene: TRBJ2-3; abundance: NA; CDR3nt: TGTGCCAGCAGTGTGCGTTCAGGGGGCACAGATACGCAGTATTTT; CDR3aa: CASSVRSGGTDTQYF
d_gene: NA; v_gene: TRBV11-3; j_gene: TRBJ1-4; abundance: few; CDR3nt: TGTGCCAGCAGCGATCAGGGTCTGGTCGAAAAACTGTTTTTT; CDR3aa: CASSDQGLVEKLFF
d_gene: NA; v_gene: TRBV5-1; j_gene: TRBJ2-3; abundance: NA; CDR3nt: TGCGCCAGCAGCTTGGGACAGACCACAGATACGCAGTATTTT; CDR3aa: CASSLGQTTDTQYF
d_gene: TRBD1; v_gene: TRBV5-1; j_gene: TRBJ2-7; abundance: few; CDR3nt: TGCGCCAGCAGCTTGGAATTTGGGACAGGGGTCCACTACACCTACGAGCAGTACTTC; CDR3aa: CASSLEFGTGVHYTYEQYF
d_gene: TRBD1; v_gene: TRBV19; j_gene: TRBJ1-4; abundance: NA; CDR3nt: TGTGCCAGTACCGACCGGACAGGCAAACTGTTTTTT; CDR3aa: CASTDRTGKLFF
d_gene: NA; v_gene: TRBV7-2; j_gene: TRBJ1-6; abundance: few; CDR3nt: TGTGCCAGCAGCTTAGTACCCGAGTCACCCCTCCACTTT; CDR3aa: CASSLVPESPLHF
d_gene: TRBD2; v_gene: TRBV5-1; j_gene: TRBJ2-1; abundance: NA; CDR3nt: TGCGCCAGCAGCCCCGGGACTAGCGCCTACAATGAGCAGTTCTTC; CDR3aa: CASSPGTSAYNEQFF
d_gene: TRBD2; v_gene: TRBV30; j_gene: TRBJ2-7; abundance: NA; CDR3nt: TGTGCCTGGAGCGCCGGGACTAGCGGCTCACTGGGACAGTACTTC; CDR3aa: CAWSAGTSGSLGQYF
d_gene: NA; v_gene: TRBV9; j_gene: TRBJ1-6; abundance: few; CDR3nt: TGTGCCAGCAGGCCAGGGGCACAGGACAATTCACCCCTCCACTTT; CDR3aa: CASRPGAQDNSPLHF
d_gene: NA; v_gene: TRBV7-9; j_gene: TRBJ1-2; abundance: NA; CDR3nt: TGTGCCAGCAGCTTAGGGGGGGGAATAAACTATGGCTACACCTTC; CDR3aa: CASSLGGGINYGYTF
d_gene: NA; v_gene: TRBV6-6; j_gene: TRBJ2-7; abundance: few; CDR3nt: TGTGCCAGCAGTTTCTTTTACGAGCAGTACTTC; CDR3aa: CASSFFYEQYF
d_gene: NA; v_gene: TRBV6-6; j_gene: TRBJ2-7; abundance: few; CDR3nt: TGTGCCAGCAGTTACGCGGGGGCGGGCCCCGAGCAGTACTTC; CDR3aa: CASSYAGAGPEQYF
d_gene: NA; v_gene: TRBV4-2; j_gene: TRBJ2-2; abundance: NA; CDR3nt: TGTGCCAGCAGCCCCCGCGGGACGGCGAACACCGGGGAGCTGTTTTTT; CDR3aa: CASSPRGTANTGELFF
d_gene: TRBD2; v_gene: TRBV6-5; j_gene: TRBJ2-1; abundance: NA; CDR3nt: TGTGCCAGCAGTTACTCGGCACTAGCGGGACTTGAGCAGTTCTTC; CDR3aa: CASSYSALAGLEQFF
d_gene: NA; v_gene: TRBV2; j_gene: TRBJ2-5; abundance: NA; CDR3nt: TGTGCCAGCAGTGCCGTAACAGGACAAGAGACCCAGTACTTC; CDR3aa: CASSAVTGQETQYF
d_gene: NA; v_gene: TRBV19; j_gene: TRBJ1-5; abundance: NA; CDR3nt: TGTGCCAGTAGTATGCGACAGCGAGTAAATCAGCCCCAGCATTTT; CDR3aa: CASSMRQRVNQPQHF
d_gene: TRBD2; v_gene: TRBV5-1; j_gene: TRBJ2-5; abundance: once; CDR3nt: TGCGCCAGCAGCTTGTCCGGGGGGGCCCCGGAGGGAGAGACCCAGTACTTC; CDR3aa: CASSLSGGAPEGETQYF
d_gene: NA; v_gene: TRBV15; j_gene: TRBJ2-7; abundance: NA; CDR3nt: TGTGCCACCAGCAGAGACAGGGACGAGCAGTACTTC; CDR3aa: CATSRDRDEQYF
d_gene: NA; v_gene: TRBV4-2; j_gene: TRBJ2-7; abundance: few; CDR3nt: TGTGCCAGCAGCCCTCAGCGTGGTGGCTACGAGCAGTACTTC; CDR3aa: CASSPQRGGYEQYF
d_gene: NA; v_gene: TRBV18; j_gene: TRBJ1-1; abundance: NA; CDR3nt: TGTGCCAGCTCACCGGGAGCTAACACTGAAGCTTTCTTT; CDR3aa: CASSPGANTEAFF
d_gene: NA; v_gene: TRBV2; j_gene: TRBJ2-7; abundance: NA; CDR3nt: TGTGCCAGCAGTGGTAGCAGTTACGAGCAGTACTTC; CDR3aa: CASSGSSYEQYF
d_gene: TRBD1; v_gene: TRBV5-6; j_gene: TRBJ2-2; abundance: NA; CDR3nt: TGTGCCAGCAGCCTACTACAGGGGGCGAACACCGGGGAGCTGTTTTTT; CDR3aa: CASSLLQGANTGELFF
d_gene: TRBD2; v_gene: TRBV10-3; j_gene: TRBJ2-7; abundance: NA; CDR3nt: TGTGCCATCAGTGAACTAGCGGGGGCCTACGAGCAGTACTTC; CDR3aa: CAISELAGAYEQYF
d_gene: TRBD2; v_gene: TRBV6-6; j_gene: TRBJ2-3; abundance: NA; CDR3nt: TGTGCCAGCAGAAATAGCGGGGTTAGCACAGATACGCAGTATTTT; CDR3aa: CASRNSGVSTDTQYF
d_gene: NA; v_gene: TRBV2; j_gene: TRBJ1-2; abundance: few; CDR3nt: TGTGCCAGCACCGAGTGGGCAGCCGCTGGCTACACCTTC; CDR3aa: CASTEWAAAGYTF
d_gene: NA; v_gene: TRBV5-1; j_gene: TRBJ2-1; abundance: NA; CDR3nt: TGCGCCAGCAGCTCAGTTTTGGAGGGAAAATGGTTCTTC; CDR3aa: CASSSVLEGKWFF
d_gene: NA; v_gene: TRBV12-5; j_gene: TRBJ2-7; abundance: NA; CDR3nt: TGTGCTAGTGGTTTGGTCCCCAGGGAGCAGTACTTC; CDR3aa: CASGLVPREQYF
d_gene: TRBD1; v_gene: TRBV18; j_gene: TRBJ1-5; abundance: NA; CDR3nt: TGTGCCAGCTCATCGACGACAGGGCGAAATCAGCCCCAGCATTTT; CDR3aa: CASSSTTGRNQPQHF
d_gene: NA; v_gene: TRBV5-4; j_gene: TRBJ2-4; abundance: few; CDR3nt: TGTGCCAGCAGCTTGGCGGGACAACTAGCCAAAAACATTCAGTACTTC; CDR3aa: CASSLAGQLAKNIQYF
d_gene: TRBD2; v_gene: TRBV6-1; j_gene: TRBJ2-5; abundance: NA; CDR3nt: TGTGCCAGCAGTGAGACTAGCCCAGAGACCCAGTACTTC; CDR3aa: CASSETSPETQYF
d_gene: TRBD2; v_gene: TRBV15; j_gene: TRBJ2-1; abundance: NA; CDR3nt: TGTGCCACCAGCAGAGGCGGGAGGGCTAGCGGCAATGAGCAGTTCTTC; CDR3aa: CATSRGGRASGNEQFF
d_gene: NA; v_gene: TRBV11-3; j_gene: TRBJ2-6; abundance: NA; CDR3nt: TGTGCCAGCAGCTTTGGACGGGGCTCTGGGGCCAACGTCCTGACTTTC; CDR3aa: CASSFGRGSGANVLTF
d_gene: TRBD2; v_gene: TRBV7-2; j_gene: TRBJ2-3; abundance: NA; CDR3nt: TGTGCCAGCAGCGGACGGGGACTAGCGGGGGTCACAGATACGCAGTATTTT; CDR3aa: CASSGRGLAGVTDTQYF
d_gene: TRBD2; v_gene: TRBV4-1; j_gene: TRBJ2-7; abundance: few; CDR3nt: TGCGCCAGCAGCCAACCTACTAGCGGGGGATCCTACGAGCAGTACTTC; CDR3aa: CASSQPTSGGSYEQYF
d_gene: NA; v_gene: TRBV11-2; j_gene: TRBJ2-3; abundance: NA; CDR3nt: TGTGCCAGCAGCTTACTTCTGGGCCGGGGGGATACGCAGTATTTT; CDR3aa: CASSLLLGRGDTQYF
d_gene: NA; v_gene: TRBV9; j_gene: TRBJ1-1; abundance: NA; CDR3nt: TGTGCCAGCAGCGTAGGGGGAGGGGGTGGCACTGAAGCTTTCTTT; CDR3aa: CASSVGGGGGTEAFF
d_gene: NA; v_gene: TRBV7-8; j_gene: TRBJ2-7; abundance: few; CDR3nt: TGTGCCAGCAGCTTACATGATCCAGGGTTCTCCTCCGAGCAGTACTTC; CDR3aa: CASSLHDPGFSSEQYF
d_gene: TRBD1; v_gene: TRBV6-6; j_gene: TRBJ1-4; abundance: NA; CDR3nt: TGTGCCAGCAGACCGGGACAGGGGGCAGGAAAACTGTTTTTT; CDR3aa: CASRPGQGAGKLFF
d_gene: TRBD1; v_gene: TRBV14; j_gene: TRBJ2-1; abundance: NA; CDR3nt: TGTGCCAGCAGCTTTGGACAGGGGGACTATAATGAGCAGTTCTTC; CDR3aa: CASSFGQGDYNEQFF
d_gene: NA; v_gene: TRBV7-3; j_gene: TRBJ1-1; abundance: NA; CDR3nt: TGTGCCAGCAGCCCAGTACCGAACACTGAAGCTTTCTTT; CDR3aa: CASSPVPNTEAFF
d_gene: TRBD2; v_gene: TRBV7-2; j_gene: TRBJ2-5; abundance: NA; CDR3nt: TGTGCCAGCCGCCTTTCTAGCGGGCCCCAAGAGACCCAGTACTTC; CDR3aa: CASRLSSGPQETQYF
d_gene: NA; v_gene: TRBV9; j_gene: TRBJ2-2; abundance: few; CDR3nt: TGTGCCAGCAGCGTAAATAGCGGAGGTTACACCGGGGAGCTGTTTTTT; CDR3aa: CASSVNSGGYTGELFF